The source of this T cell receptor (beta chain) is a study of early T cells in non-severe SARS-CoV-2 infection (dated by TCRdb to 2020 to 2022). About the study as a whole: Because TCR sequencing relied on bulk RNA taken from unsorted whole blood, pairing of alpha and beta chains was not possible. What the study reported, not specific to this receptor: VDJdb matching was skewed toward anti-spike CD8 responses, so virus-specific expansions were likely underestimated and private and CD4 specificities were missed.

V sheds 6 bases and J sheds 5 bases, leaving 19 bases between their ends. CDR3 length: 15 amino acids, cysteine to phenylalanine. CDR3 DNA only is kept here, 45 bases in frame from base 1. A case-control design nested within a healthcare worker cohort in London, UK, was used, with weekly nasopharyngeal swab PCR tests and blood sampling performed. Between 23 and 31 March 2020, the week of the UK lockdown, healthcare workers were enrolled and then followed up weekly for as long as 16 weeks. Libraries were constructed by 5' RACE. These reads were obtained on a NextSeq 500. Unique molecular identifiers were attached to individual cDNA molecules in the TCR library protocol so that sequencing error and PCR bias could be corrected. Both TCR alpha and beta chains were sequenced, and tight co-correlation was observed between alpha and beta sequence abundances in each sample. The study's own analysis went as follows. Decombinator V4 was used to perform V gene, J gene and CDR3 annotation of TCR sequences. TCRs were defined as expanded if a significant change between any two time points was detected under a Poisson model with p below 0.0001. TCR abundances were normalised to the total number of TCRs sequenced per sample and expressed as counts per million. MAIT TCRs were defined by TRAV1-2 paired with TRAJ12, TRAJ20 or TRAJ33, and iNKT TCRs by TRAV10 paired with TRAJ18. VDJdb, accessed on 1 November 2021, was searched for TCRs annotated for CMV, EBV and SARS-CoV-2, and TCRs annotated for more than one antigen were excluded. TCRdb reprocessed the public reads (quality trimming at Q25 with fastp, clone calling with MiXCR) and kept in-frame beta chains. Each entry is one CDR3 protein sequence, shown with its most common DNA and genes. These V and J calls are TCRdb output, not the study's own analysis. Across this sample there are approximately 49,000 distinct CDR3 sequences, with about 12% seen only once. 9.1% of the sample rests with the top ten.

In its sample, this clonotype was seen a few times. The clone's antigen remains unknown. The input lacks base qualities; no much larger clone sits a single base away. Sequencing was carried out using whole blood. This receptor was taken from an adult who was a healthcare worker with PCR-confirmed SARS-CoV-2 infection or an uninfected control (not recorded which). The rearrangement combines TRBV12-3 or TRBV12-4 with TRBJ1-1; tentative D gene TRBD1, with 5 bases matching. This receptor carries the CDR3 CASSPGPWTGTEAFF. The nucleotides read TGTGCCAGCAGCCCGGGACCCTGGACGGGTACTGAAGCTTTCTTT.